A single sample gave rise to the 3 T cell receptor beta chains below, sequenced in a study of blood T cell repertoires in COVID-19. Profiling relied on immunoSEQ multiplex PCR, and the TCRdb table lists in-frame clones only, not all of them. Counted here are 50,000 to 70,000 clones, roughly 70% occurring once; the ten biggest clones make up approximately 50%. The sample comprised PBMCs or T cells enriched from blood (not recorded which). These receptors were taken from a woman aged 55-69 years who had been exposed to COVID-19.

J is TRBJ1-3 and V is TRBV7-6; D is unclear. The CDR3 runs 16 residues. Germline CDR1 and CDR2: SGHVS and FNYEAQ. Trimming shortened V by 1 base and J by 0 bases, and 10 bases separated the two germline ends. CDR3 sequence (DNA): TGTGCCAGCAGCTTAGGGTTGCTAGGCTCTGGAAACACCATATATTTT. Protein product: CASSLGLLGSGNTIYF.

This clone has a handful of counts. The chain combines TRBV28 with TRBJ1-1; 7 bases match TRBD1. Unmatched junction bases numbered 2, after V lost 3 bases and J lost 4 bases. This CDR3 is built from 13 residues. Per germline, CDR1 MDHEN and CDR2 SYDVKM. CDR3 amino acids: CASSLAGGTEAFF. CDR3 DNA sequence: TGTGCCAGCAGTTTGGCAGGGGGCACTGAAGCTTTCTTT.

This clone has just a few counts. The chain carries TRBV2 and TRBJ2-7; TRBD2 might be the D (6 bases). Germline V gives CDR1 SNHLY, CDR2 FYNNEI. The CDR3 contains 16 residues. The V gene lost 3 bases and the J gene lost 4 bases, with 19 bases spanning the gap. CDR3 sequence (DNA): TGTGCCAGCAGTGATTTGGGACTCCTCGATGGGTACGAGCAGTACTTC. Its translation: CASSDLGLLDGYEQYF.